This T cell receptor beta chain was recovered during a study of shared clonotypes between healthy human individuals. Study-wide results and caveats: Expectations were that clonotype sharing among donors would be affected by sequencing depth.

Assay: immunoSEQ multiplex PCR; the TCRdb copy retains only in-frame clones and omits some. The repertoire holds over 1.4 million clones, approximately 96% seen once, with 1% to 1.5% in the top ten. Researchers partitioned CD4+ cells into CD45RA+ naive and CD45RA-negative memory subsets. To note about this clone: The antigen remains undetermined.

This sequence was found in a man aged 25 to 40 in good health. Sequences were obtained from naive CD4+ T cells sorted from blood. The subset is: CD45RA+ positively selected.

The CDR3 spells CASSPRGTGELFF. In DNA, the CDR3 is TGTGCCAGCAGCCCCCGGGGAACCGGGGAGCTGTTTTTT. The rearrangement links TRBV5-4 to TRBJ2-2; TRBD2 is a possible D gene (5 bases). The germline gives CDR1 SGHNT, CDR2 YYREEE (reference sequence). Between the trimmed V and J ends, which lost 4 bases and 5 bases, there was a span of 9 bases. The CDR3 covers 13 residues.